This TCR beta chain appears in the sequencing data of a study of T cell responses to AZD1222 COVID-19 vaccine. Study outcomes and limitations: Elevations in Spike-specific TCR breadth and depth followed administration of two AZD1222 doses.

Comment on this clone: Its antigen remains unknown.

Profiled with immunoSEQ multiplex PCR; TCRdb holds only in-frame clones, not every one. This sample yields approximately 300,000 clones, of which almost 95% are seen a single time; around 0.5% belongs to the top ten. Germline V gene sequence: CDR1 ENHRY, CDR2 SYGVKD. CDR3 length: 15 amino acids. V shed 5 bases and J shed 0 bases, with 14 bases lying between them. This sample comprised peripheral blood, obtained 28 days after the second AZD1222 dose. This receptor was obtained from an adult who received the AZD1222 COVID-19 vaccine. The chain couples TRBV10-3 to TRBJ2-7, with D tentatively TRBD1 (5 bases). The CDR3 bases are TGTGCCATCAGTTGGAAGGACACCAACTCCTACGAGCAGTACTTC. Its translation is CAISWKDTNSYEQYF.